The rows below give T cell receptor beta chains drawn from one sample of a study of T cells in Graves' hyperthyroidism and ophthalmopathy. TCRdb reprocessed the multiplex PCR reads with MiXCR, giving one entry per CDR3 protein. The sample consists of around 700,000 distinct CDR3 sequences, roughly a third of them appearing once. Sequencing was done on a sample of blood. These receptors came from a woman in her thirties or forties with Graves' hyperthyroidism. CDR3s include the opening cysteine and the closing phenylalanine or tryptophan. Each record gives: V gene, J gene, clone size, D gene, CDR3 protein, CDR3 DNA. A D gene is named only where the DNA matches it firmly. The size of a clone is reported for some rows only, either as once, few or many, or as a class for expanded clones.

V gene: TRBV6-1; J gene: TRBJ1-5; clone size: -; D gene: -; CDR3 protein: CASRGWGRGNQPQHF; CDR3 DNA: TGTGCCAGCAGGGGTTGGGGTCGCGGCAATCAGCCCCAGCATTTT
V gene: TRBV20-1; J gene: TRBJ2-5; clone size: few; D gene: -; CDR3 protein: CSARAGSETQYF; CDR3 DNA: TGCAGTGCTAGAGCGGGTTCGGAGACCCAGTACTTC
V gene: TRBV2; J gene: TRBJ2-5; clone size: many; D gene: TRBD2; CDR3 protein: CASRTSGRAQYF; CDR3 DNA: TGTGCCAGCAGGACTAGCGGGAGGGCCCAGTACTTC
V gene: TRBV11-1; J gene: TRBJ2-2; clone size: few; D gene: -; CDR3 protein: CASSLNQGTGELFF; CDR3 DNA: TGTGCCAGCAGCTTAAATCAGGGTACCGGGGAGCTGTTTTTT
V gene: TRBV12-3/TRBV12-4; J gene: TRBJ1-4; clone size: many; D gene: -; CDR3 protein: CASSLANRQNEKLFF; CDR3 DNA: TGTGCCAGCAGTTTAGCTAACAGACAGAATGAAAAACTGTTTTTT
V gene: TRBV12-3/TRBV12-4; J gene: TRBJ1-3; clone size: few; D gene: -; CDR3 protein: CASTYRVAGNTIYF; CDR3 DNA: TGTGCCAGCACCTACAGGGTAGCTGGAAACACCATATATTTT
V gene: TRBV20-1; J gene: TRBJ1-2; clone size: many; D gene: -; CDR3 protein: CSARGGGERTGLGYTF; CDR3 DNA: TGCAGTGCTAGAGGGGGTGGGGAACGGACTGGTCTTGGCTACACCTTC
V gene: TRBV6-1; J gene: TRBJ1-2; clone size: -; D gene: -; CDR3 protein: CASSRQASFYGYTF; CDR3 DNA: TGTGCCAGCAGTCGACAGGCCAGCTTCTATGGCTACACCTTC
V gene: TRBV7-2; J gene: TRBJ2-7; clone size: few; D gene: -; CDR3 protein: CASSQSGPKTYEQYF; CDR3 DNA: TGTGCCAGCAGCCAATCCGGGCCGAAAACCTACGAGCAGTACTTC
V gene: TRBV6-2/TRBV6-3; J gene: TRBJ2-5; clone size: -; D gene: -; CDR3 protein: CASSSWEYQETQYF; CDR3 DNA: TGTGCCAGCAGTTCATGGGAGTACCAAGAGACCCAGTACTTC
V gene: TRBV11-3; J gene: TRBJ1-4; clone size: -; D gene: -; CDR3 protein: CASSLPAAVARGEKLFF; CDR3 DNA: TGTGCCAGCAGTTTACCTGCCGCCGTCGCACGGGGTGAAAAACTGTTTTTT
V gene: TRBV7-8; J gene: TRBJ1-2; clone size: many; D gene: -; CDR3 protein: CASSSETGYYGYTF; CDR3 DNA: TGTGCCAGCAGCTCAGAGACAGGATACTATGGCTACACCTTC
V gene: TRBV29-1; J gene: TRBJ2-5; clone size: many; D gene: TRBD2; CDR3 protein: CSVDRLAGLRETQYF; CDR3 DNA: TGCAGCGTTGATCGACTAGCGGGTCTTAGGGAGACCCAGTACTTC
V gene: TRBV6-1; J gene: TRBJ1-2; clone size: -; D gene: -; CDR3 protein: CASREGHINYGYTF; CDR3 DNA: TGTGCCAGCAGGGAGGGACACATTAACTATGGCTACACCTTC
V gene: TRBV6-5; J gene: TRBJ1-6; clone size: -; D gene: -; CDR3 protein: CAARGAAYNSPLHF; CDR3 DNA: TGTGCCGCGCGGGGGGCCGCCTATAATTCACCCCTCCACTTT
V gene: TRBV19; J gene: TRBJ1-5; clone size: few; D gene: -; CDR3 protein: CASSPGHLKESNQPQHF; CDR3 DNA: TGTGCCAGTAGTCCGGGACACCTGAAAGAGAGCAATCAGCCCCAGCATTTT
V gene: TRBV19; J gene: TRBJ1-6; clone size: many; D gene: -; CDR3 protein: CASSITLRDSPLHF; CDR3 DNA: TGTGCCAGTAGTATTACCCTGCGGGATTCACCCCTCCACTTT
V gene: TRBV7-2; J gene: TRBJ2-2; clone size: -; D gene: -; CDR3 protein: CASSQYSGTGELFF; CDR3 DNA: TGTGCCAGCAGCCAATATTCCGGGACCGGGGAGCTGTTTTTT
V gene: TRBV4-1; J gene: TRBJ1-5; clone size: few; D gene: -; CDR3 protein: CASSRPGDQPQHF; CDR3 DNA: TGCGCCAGCAGCCGGCCAGGGGATCAGCCCCAGCATTTT
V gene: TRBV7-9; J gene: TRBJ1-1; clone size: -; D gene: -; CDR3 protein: CASSRPLGDTEAFF; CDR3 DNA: TGTGCCAGCAGCCGCCCCCTAGGCGACACTGAAGCTTTCTTT
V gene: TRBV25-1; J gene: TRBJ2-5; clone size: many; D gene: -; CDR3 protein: CASSEDETYQKETQYF; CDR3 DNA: TGTGCCAGCAGTGAAGACGAGACCTATCAAAAAGAGACCCAGTACTTC
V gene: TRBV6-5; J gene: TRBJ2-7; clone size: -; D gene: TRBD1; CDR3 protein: CASSLEQGYARSYEQYF; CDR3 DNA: TGTGCCAGCAGTCTCGAACAGGGGTACGCTCGCTCCTACGAGCAGTACTTC
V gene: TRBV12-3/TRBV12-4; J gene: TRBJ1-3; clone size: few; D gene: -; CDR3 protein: CASVRSWGDTIYF; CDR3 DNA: TGTGCCAGCGTAAGGAGTTGGGGGGACACCATATATTTT
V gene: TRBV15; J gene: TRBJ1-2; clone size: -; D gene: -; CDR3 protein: CATSSLSGQINYGYTF; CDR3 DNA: TGTGCCACCAGCAGTTTATCCGGACAGATTAACTATGGCTACACCTTC
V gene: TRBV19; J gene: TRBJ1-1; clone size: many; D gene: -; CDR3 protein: CASTYTRNTEAFF; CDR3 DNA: TGTGCCAGTACGTACACTAGGAACACTGAAGCTTTCTTT
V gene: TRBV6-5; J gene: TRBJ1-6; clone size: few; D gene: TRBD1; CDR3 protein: CASSAGQGVSPLHF; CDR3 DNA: TGTGCCAGCAGTGCGGGACAGGGCGTCTCACCCCTCCACTTT
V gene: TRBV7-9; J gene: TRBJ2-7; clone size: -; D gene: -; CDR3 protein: CASSIQQGPYEQYF; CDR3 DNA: TGTGCCAGTAGTATCCAACAGGGACCCTACGAGCAGTACTTC
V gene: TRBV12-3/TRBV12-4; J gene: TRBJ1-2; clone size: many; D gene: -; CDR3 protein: CASTTEGYGYTF; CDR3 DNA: TGTGCCAGCACCACGGAGGGCTATGGCTACACCTTC
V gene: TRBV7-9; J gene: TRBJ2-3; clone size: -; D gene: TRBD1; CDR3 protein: CASSSRGSADTQYF; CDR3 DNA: TGTGCCAGCAGCTCCAGGGGGAGCGCAGATACGCAGTATTTT
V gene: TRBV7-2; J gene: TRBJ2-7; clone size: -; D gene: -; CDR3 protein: CASSFGRFSYEQYF; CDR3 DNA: TGTGCCAGCAGCTTTGGTCGGTTCTCCTACGAGCAGTACTTC
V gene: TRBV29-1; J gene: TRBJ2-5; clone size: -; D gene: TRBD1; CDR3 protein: CSVDRGSGETQYF; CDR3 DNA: TGCAGCGTGGACAGGGGATCCGGGGAGACCCAGTACTTC
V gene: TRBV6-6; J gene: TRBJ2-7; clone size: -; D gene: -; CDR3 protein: CASSETLETLGLSYEQYF; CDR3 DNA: TGTGCCAGCAGTGAGACGCTGGAGACACTAGGGCTGTCCTACGAGCAGTACTTC
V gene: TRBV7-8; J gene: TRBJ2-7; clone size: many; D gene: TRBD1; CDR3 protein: CASSLDWTGLDEQYF; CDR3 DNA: TGTGCCAGCAGCTTAGATTGGACAGGGCTTGACGAGCAGTACTTC
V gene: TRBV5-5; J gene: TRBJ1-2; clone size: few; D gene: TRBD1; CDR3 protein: CASSSNRDRDYGYTF; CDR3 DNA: TGTGCCAGCAGTTCCAACCGGGACAGGGACTATGGCTACACCTTC
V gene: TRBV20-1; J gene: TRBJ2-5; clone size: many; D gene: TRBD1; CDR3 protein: CSAEQRDSVWGETQYF; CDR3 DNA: TGCAGTGCAGAACAACGGGACAGCGTTTGGGGAGAGACCCAGTACTTC
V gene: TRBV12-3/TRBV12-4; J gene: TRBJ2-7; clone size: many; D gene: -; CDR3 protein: CASSLWGGKTYEQYF; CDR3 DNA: TGTGCCAGCAGTTTATGGGGCGGGAAGACCTACGAGCAGTACTTC
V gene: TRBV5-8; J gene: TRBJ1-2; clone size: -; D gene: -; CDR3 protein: CASSLVSGSEGGYTF; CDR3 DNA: TGTGCCAGCAGCTTGGTGTCGGGCAGTGAAGGTGGCTACACCTTC
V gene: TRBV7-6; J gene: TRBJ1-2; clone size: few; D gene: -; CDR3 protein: CASSPQSSSGYTF; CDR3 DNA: TGTGCCAGCAGCCCTCAGTCCTCGTCTGGCTACACCTTC
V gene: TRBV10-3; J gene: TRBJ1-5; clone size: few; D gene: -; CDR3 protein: CASSYSRGAGQPQHF; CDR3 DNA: TGTGCCAGCAGTTACTCCCGGGGGGCGGGTCAGCCCCAGCATTTT
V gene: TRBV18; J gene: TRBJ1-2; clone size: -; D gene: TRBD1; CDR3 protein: CASSLMDRAYGYTF; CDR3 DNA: TGTGCCAGCTCACTGATGGACAGGGCCTATGGCTACACCTTC
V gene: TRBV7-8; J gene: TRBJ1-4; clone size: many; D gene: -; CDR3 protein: CASSLAYGLDEKLFF; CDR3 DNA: TGTGCCAGCAGCTTAGCTTACGGTCTAGATGAAAAACTGTTTTTT
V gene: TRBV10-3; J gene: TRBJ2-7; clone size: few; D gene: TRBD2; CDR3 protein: CAISDPGVAGPHEQYF; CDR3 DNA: TGTGCCATCAGCGACCCCGGGGTAGCGGGCCCTCACGAGCAGTACTTC
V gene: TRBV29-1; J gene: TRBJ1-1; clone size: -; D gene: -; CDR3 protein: CGVQRFGTEAFF; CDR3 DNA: TGCGGCGTTCAAAGGTTCGGGACTGAAGCTTTCTTT
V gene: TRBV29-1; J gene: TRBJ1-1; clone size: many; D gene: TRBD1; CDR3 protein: CSVEGTDAPSYLEAFF; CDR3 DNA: TGCAGCGTTGAGGGGACAGACGCGCCATCCTACCTTGAAGCTTTCTTT
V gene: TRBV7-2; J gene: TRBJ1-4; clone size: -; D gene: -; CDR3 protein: CASIPTGALATNEKLFF; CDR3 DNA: TGTGCCAGCATCCCCACCGGGGCCCTTGCAACTAATGAAAAACTGTTTTTT
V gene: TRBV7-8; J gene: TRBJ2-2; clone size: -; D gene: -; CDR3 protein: CASSLAQGPDTGELFF; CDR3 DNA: TGTGCCAGCAGCTTAGCTCAGGGACCGGACACCGGGGAGCTGTTTTTT
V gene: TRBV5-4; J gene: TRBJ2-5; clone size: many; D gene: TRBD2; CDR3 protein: CASSLQLAEETQYF; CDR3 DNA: TGTGCCAGCAGCTTGCAGCTAGCGGAAGAGACCCAGTACTTC
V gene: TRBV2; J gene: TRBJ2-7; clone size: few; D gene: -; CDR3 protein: CASSTPTGHAYEQYF; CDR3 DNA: TGTGCCAGCAGTACTCCGACAGGCCATGCCTACGAGCAGTACTTC
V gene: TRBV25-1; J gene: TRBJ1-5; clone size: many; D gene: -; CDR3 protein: CASSDSHGNQPQHF; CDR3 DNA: TGTGCCAGCAGTGACTCACATGGGAATCAGCCCCAGCATTTT
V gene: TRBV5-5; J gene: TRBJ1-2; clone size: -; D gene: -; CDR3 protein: CASSLQEDGYTF; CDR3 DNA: TGTGCCAGCAGCTTGCAGGAAGATGGCTACACCTTC
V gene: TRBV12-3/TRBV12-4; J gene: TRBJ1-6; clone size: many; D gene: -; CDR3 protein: CASSWTHNSPLHF; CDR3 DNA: TGTGCCAGCAGTTGGACCCATAATTCACCCCTCCACTTT
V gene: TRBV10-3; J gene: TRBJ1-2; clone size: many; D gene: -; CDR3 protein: CAISGDGAGGYTF; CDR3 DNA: TGTGCCATCAGTGGGGACGGCGCTGGGGGCTACACCTTC
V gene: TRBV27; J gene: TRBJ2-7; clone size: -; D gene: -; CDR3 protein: CASRRDEGPYEQYF; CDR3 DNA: TGTGCCAGCAGGCGGGACGAAGGGCCCTACGAGCAGTACTTC
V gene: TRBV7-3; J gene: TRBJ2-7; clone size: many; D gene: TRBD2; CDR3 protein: CASSPSASGRLEQYF; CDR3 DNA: TGTGCCAGCAGCCCCTCAGCTAGCGGGAGATTAGAGCAGTACTTC
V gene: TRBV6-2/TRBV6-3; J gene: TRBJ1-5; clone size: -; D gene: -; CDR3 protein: CASINAGVSNQPQHF; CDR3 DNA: TGTGCCAGCATCAACGCAGGGGTTAGCAATCAGCCCCAGCATTTT